Sequencing of this TCR beta chain was carried out in a study of beta chain features in type 1 diabetes. General study findings and limits: Patients with type 1 diabetes carried fewer insertions and had more deletions at their VDJ junctions. Researchers report that Type 1 diabetes patients had moderately but significantly shorter TCRB CDR3s across all four CD4+ subsets.

Isolated RNA was reverse transcribed in full, so expressed TCRB transcripts were sequenced. Data came from immunoSEQ multiplex PCR; TCRdb stores just in-frame clones and leaves some out. This table holds 450,000 to 550,000 clones, 25% to 35% found once. As concerns this clone: The antigen remains undetermined.

Only one heparinised blood draw was taken per donor, and its volume averaged around 100 mL. All of the sorted populations showed purity greater than 95%. The V and J ends lost 1 base and 0 bases respectively, with 13 bases between them. The germline V gene encodes CDR1 MGHRA and CDR2 YSYEKL. The CDR3 runs 17 residues. The source material was naive CD4+ T cells from blood. The chain combines TRBV4-1 with TRBJ1-3, with D unclear. The origin of this receptor is a man younger than 35 in good health. CDR3 in amino acids: CASSQVVRHRSGNTIYF. DNA for the CDR3: TGCGCCAGCAGCCAAGTGGTTCGACACCGCTCTGGAAACACCATATATTTT.